The rows below give T cell receptor beta chains drawn from one sample of a study of shared clonotypes between healthy human individuals. Profiled with immunoSEQ multiplex PCR; TCRdb holds only in-frame clones, not every one. The sample lists fewer than 1 million clones, about 96% occurring once. Specimen: naive CD8+ T cells sorted from blood. The receptors derive from a young man in good health. Each CDR3 is given with its conserved first and last residue.

CDR3	J	V
CASSLEGPYEQYF	TRBJ2-7	TRBV5-1
CASSSFGRIYNEQFF	TRBJ2-1	TRBV5-4
CASSQYRGGDTEAFF	TRBJ1-1	TRBV18
CASSLQGWDEKLFF	TRBJ1-4	TRBV27
CASSESLEGAKDYGYTF	TRBJ1-2	TRBV2
CASSPGTSGSKNEQYF	TRBJ2-7	TRBV7-6
CASSRTGVADEQYF	TRBJ2-7	TRBV2
CASSLPSGGYEQYF	TRBJ2-7	TRBV7-9
CATTQGSNQPQHF	TRBJ1-5	TRBV15
CAWIGRNGETQYF	TRBJ2-5	TRBV30
CASSQVGALGHGYTF	TRBJ1-2	TRBV4-1
CASSLLVAGARGYTF	TRBJ1-2	TRBV7-2
CASSIAHGQGTSNQPQHF	TRBJ1-5	TRBV19
CASSLGGRSYEQYF	TRBJ2-7	TRBV11-2
CASSNQYRGRRELFF	TRBJ2-2	TRBV19